The clone carrying this T cell receptor beta chain was counted once. Its antigen is currently unknown. Some clones are missing from TCRdb's copy, which holds only in-frame ones; the method was immunoSEQ multiplex PCR. The table lists about 13,000 clones, approximately 90% of them singletons. V was clipped by 1 base and J by 0 bases, with 9 bases between them. This CDR3 spans 16 amino acids. Germline lookup yields CDR1 LNHNV and CDR2 YYDKDF (reference sequence). These data belong to a study of PD-1 blockade in classical Hodgkin lymphoma. Looking at the study overall: Patients in the cohort were put on intravenous nivolumab, 3 mg/kg every 2 weeks. Regarding the study as a whole: CD4+ TCR diversity climbed significantly by C4D1, unlike CD8+ TCR diversity. Later analyses included only patients treated at least 1 year post-ASCT.

Every single patient, without exception, relapsed after autologous stem cell transplantation, and brentuximab vedotin exposure varied. The V call is TRBV15, the J call TRBJ1-4, with a tentative D call TRBD1 (6 bases). This clonotype was sampled from a human donor with classical Hodgkin lymphoma. Sequenced here: peripheral blood mononuclear cells (PBMCs), sampled at baseline. Here the CDR3 reads CATSRVGGSTNEKLFF. The DNA for the CDR3 is TGTGCCACCAGCAGAGTAGGGGGGTCAACTAATGAAAAACTGTTTTTT.